The 20 T cell receptor beta chains given below trace back to one sample, sequenced in a study of blood T cell repertoires in COVID-19. The repertoire was sequenced with immunoSEQ multiplex PCR; TCRdb's copy has only in-frame clones and lacks some. The table has approximately 140,000 clones, approximately 88% seen once. The specimen sequenced was PBMCs or T cells enriched from blood (not recorded which). Receptors were obtained from a man between 40 and 49 years old with acute COVID-19.

This chain joins TRBV4-3 and TRBJ2-1; 12 nucleotides match TRBD2. J lost 10 bases, V lost 4 bases, and 14 bases had no gene match. The germline CDR1 and CDR2 sequences are LGHNA and YSLEER. The CDR3 is made up of 17 amino acids. CDR3 residues: CASSLRTSGMEDVEQFF. CDR3 bases: TGCGCCAGCAGCCTTCGGACTAGCGGGATGGAGGATGTCGAGCAGTTCTTC.

The rearrangement joins TRBV7-5 to TRBJ1-2. TRBV7-5 is described as a pseudogene. The CDR3 has 13 amino acids. The CDR3 loop is CVRSFYFDYGYTF. Here the CDR3 DNA reads TGTGTCAGAAGCTTTTACTTCGACTATGGCTACACCTTC.

This clone was counted a single time. The chain combines TRBV19 with TRBJ1-5; no definite D call. This CDR3 is built from 16 residues. Germline V gives CDR1 LNHDA, CDR2 SQIVND (reference sequence). Trimming removed 6 bases at V and 0 bases at J, with 15 bases between. CDR3 DNA sequence: TGTGCCAGTAGCCATACTAATCTTTATAGCAATCAGCCCCAGCATTTT. Translating gives CASSHTNLYSNQPQHF.

CDR3 sequence: CASSLDRDQPQHF. In nucleotides, the CDR3 is TGTGCCAGCAGCTTAGACAGGGATCAGCCCCAGCATTTT. The rearrangement uses TRBV11-2 and TRBJ1-5; D possibly corresponds to TRBD1 (5 bases). This CDR3 region has 13 residues. Looked up from germline, CDR1 is SGHAT and CDR2 is FQNNGV. Trimming cost V 0 bases and J 5 bases, with 5 bases left between them. Together with reference TRBV11-2 and TRBJ1-5, the CDR3 gives the full variable domain: EAGVAQSPRYKIIEKRQSVAFWCNPISGHATLYWYQQILGQGPKLLIQFQNNGVVDDSQLPKDRFSAERLKGVDSTLKIQPAKLEDSAVYLCASSLDRDQPQHFGDGTRLSIL.

The CDR3 DNA follows: TGTGCCAGCAGTCGATTCGGCGGTTACGAGCAGTACTTC. This gives the protein CASSRFGGYEQYF. This chain uses TRBV27 with TRBJ2-7, with D uncertain. Germline-derived CDR1 and CDR2 are MNHEY and SMNVEV (reference sequence). The CDR3 runs 13 residues. V was shortened by 5 bases and J by 4 bases, with 12 bases between the two germline ends.

The rearrangement uses TRBV28 and TRBJ1-2, with 7 nucleotides matching TRBD1. The ends lost 6 bases at V and 4 bases at J; junction bases unmatched: 5. CDR1 and CDR2 (germline): MDHEN, SYDVKM. The CDR3 is 13 amino acids. CDR3 sequence reads: CASSGDSLYGYTF. Here the CDR3 DNA reads TGTGCCAGCAGCGGGGACAGCCTCTATGGCTACACCTTC.

This clone was detected once. J is TRBJ1-6 and V is TRBV28; tentatively, D is TRBD1 (6 bases). The CDR3 has 15 residues. Trimming took off 5 bases at V and 8 bases at J, with 16 bases between the two ends. Germline V gene lookup returns CDR1 MDHEN and CDR2 SYDVKM. For the CDR3, the DNA is TGTGCCAGCAGTGCTCCGGGACAATACGATTCACCCCTCCACTTT. Its protein product is CASSAPGQYDSPLHF.

The chain uses TRBV27 and TRBJ1-1, with a weak D call TRBD1 (5 bases). Germline CDR1 MNHEY, CDR2 SMNVEV (reference sequence). The CDR3 length is 17 residues. V was shortened by 3 bases and J by 3 bases, with 20 bases between the two germline ends. This chain's CDR3 is CASSFQYRGRGHTEAFF. CDR3 in DNA: TGTGCCAGCAGTTTTCAGTACCGGGGGAGGGGCCACACTGAAGCTTTCTTT.

This clone was seen once. A read error may produce the germline difference seen at one junction end. The CDR3 DNA follows: TGTGTCAGCCGAACAGAAGGCTATGGCTACACCTTC. It yields the protein CVSRTEGYGYTF. This sequence joins TRBV6-5 and TRBJ1-2; D call uncertain. The germline gives CDR1 MNHEY, CDR2 SVGAGI. The CDR3 covers 12 residues.

The CDR3 spells CASSFRANTEAFF. In DNA form, the CDR3 reads TGTGCCAGCAGCTTCAGGGCGAACACTGAAGCTTTCTTT. This chain joins TRBV5-6 and TRBJ1-1, with D maybe TRBD1 (5 bases). Germline CDR1 SGHDT, CDR2 YYEEEE. The CDR3 is made up of 13 amino acids. Deletions cut 2 bases from V and 1 base from J, with 6 bases between.

The chain combines TRBV5-1 with TRBJ2-3; D not certain. The CDR3 runs 15 residues. CDR1 is SGHRS and CDR2 is YFSETQ in the germline V gene. V lost 3 bases to trimming and J lost 4 bases, with 15 bases between them. In DNA form, the CDR3 reads TGCGCCAGCAGCTCCTCCCGGCGGCACTCAGATACGCAGTATTTT. Encoded protein: CASSSSRRHSDTQYF. The full variable domain, its missing parts supplied by reference TRBV5-1 and TRBJ2-3, is KAGVTQTPRYLIKTRGQQVTLSCSPISGHRSVSWYQQTPGQGLQFLFEYFSETQRNKGNFPGRFSGRQFSNSRSEMNVSTLELGDSALYLCASSSSRRHSDTQYFGPGTRLTVL.

This chain joins TRBV9 and TRBJ2-4; no clear D. Germline values: CDR1 SGDLS, CDR2 YYNGEE. This CDR3 is 13 amino acids long. With 0 bases removed from V and 9 bases from J, the gap between germline ends came to 10 bases. Here the CDR3 DNA reads TGTGCCAGCAGCGTAGCCCAGAGAGGCATTCAGTACTTC. This gives the protein CASSVAQRGIQYF.

This clone has just a few counts. The chain carries TRBV27 and TRBJ2-1; D might be TRBD1 (6 bases). Germline V gives CDR1 MNHEY, CDR2 SMNVEV (reference sequence). The CDR3 runs to 13 residues. Trimming took off 6 bases at V and 6 bases at J, with 12 bases between the two ends. The CDR3 region is CASSAGASNEQFF. CDR3 nucleotides: TGTGCCAGCAGCGCAGGGGCGAGCAATGAGCAGTTCTTC.

The chain joins TRBV2 to TRBJ1-4; D not certain. Trimming pared 6 bases from V and 0 bases from J, leaving 11 bases between. This CDR3 is 15 amino acids long. Germline V lookup: CDR1 SNHLY, CDR2 FYNNEI. CDR3 coding DNA: TGTGCCAGCAGAAACAGAGTTGCAACTAATGAAAAACTGTTTTTT. Protein sequence: CASRNRVATNEKLFF.

This sequence joins TRBV6-4 and TRBJ2-2, with a tentative D call TRBD2 (6 bases). Germline V lookup: CDR1 MRHNA, CDR2 SNTAGT. V was clipped by 4 bases and J by 8 bases, with 17 bases between them. This CDR3 has 15 residues. CDR3 bases: TGTGCCAGCAGTGTTCAGGAGGGGTCTTCGGGGGAGCTGTTTTTT. It translates to CASSVQEGSSGELFF.

The J gene is TRBJ2-5, the V gene TRBV2; 11 nucleotides match TRBD1. With 8 bases clipped from V and 5 bases from J, the junction kept 10 bases outside the gene matches. Germline CDR1 SNHLY, CDR2 FYNNEI. This CDR3 comprises 15 residues. CDR3 sequence: CASGQDRGPGETQYF. The CDR3 DNA reads as TGTGCCAGCGGCCAGGACAGGGGGCCGGGGGAGACCCAGTACTTC. The complete variable domain, with remaining parts taken from reference TRBV2 and TRBJ2-5, reads EPEVTQTPSHQVTQMGQEVILRCVPISNHLYFYWYRQILGQKVEFLVSFYNNEISEKSEIFDDQFSVERPDGSNFTLKIRSTKLEDSAMYFCASGQDRGPGETQYFGPGTRLLVL.

This chain uses TRBV19 with TRBJ2-5, with D perhaps TRBD2 (5 bases). V was shortened by 9 bases and J by 5 bases, with 16 bases between the two germline ends. Germline CDR1 and CDR2: LNHDA and SQIVND (reference sequence). CDR3 length: 13 amino acids. The chain's CDR3 is CASRTAWEETQYF. The CDR3 bases are TGTGCCAGCAGGACTGCTTGGGAGGAGACCCAGTACTTC. Combining the CDR3 with reference TRBV19 and TRBJ2-5 gives the whole variable domain DGGITQSPKYLFRKEGQNVTLSCEQNLNHDAMYWYRQDPGQGLRLIYYSQIVNDFQKGDIAEGYSVSREKKESFPLTVTSAQKNPTAFYLCASRTAWEETQYFGPGTRLLVL.

V usage is TRBV28 and J usage is TRBJ2-1, with 8 bases matching TRBD1. Losses at the gene ends were 4 bases for V and 0 bases for J; bases not matched to a gene: 11. Germline loops: CDR1 MDHEN, CDR2 SYDVKM. The CDR3 contains 18 residues. DNA of the CDR3: TGTGCCAGCAGTTCGTCTAGGACAGGGATACCCTCCTACAATGAGCAGTTCTTC. This translates into CASSSSRTGIPSYNEQFF.

A word on this clone: In the same sample, other DNA sequences code for this CDR3. The chain has TRBV3-1 (or the pseudogene TRBV3-2) and TRBJ1-5, with a weak D call TRBD1 (6 bases). Trimming took off 1 base at V and 5 bases at J, with 9 bases between the two ends. This CDR3 has 14 residues. Germline CDR1 reads LGHDT; CDR2 reads YNNKEL (reference sequence). The CDR3 nucleotides are TGTGCCAGCAGCCAAGGACCAGGGGATCAGCCCCAGCATTTT. This codes for CASSQGPGDQPQHF.

The rearrangement links TRBV9 to TRBJ1-4; 7 bases fit TRBD1. V was clipped by 4 bases and J by 5 bases; unmatched bases: 8. Germline loops: CDR1 SGDLS, CDR2 YYNGEE. The CDR3 is 15 amino acids. This chain's CDR3 is CASSQRGTVNEKLFF. The CDR3 DNA is TGTGCCAGCAGCCAAAGAGGGACAGTGAATGAAAAACTGTTTTTT.